The 20 T cell receptor beta chains below were found in one sample sequenced in a study of control samples from healthy donors and cancer patients. The repertoire was sequenced with immunoSEQ multiplex PCR; TCRdb's copy has only in-frame clones and lacks some. Of 160,000 or so clones in the sample, approximately 94% are singletons; the top ten hold roughly 15%. The sequenced sample consisted of PBMCs. The receptor set was obtained from a man aged 55 to 70 with colorectal cancer.

The rearrangement joins TRBV29-1 to TRBJ2-3; D call uncertain. V lost 2 bases, J lost 0 bases, and 12 bases lay in between. The CDR3 is 15 residues long. Germline V gene lookup returns CDR1 SQVTM and CDR2 ANQGSEA. The CDR3 coding sequence is TGCAGCGTTGAACCGGGCCAGCCTAGCACAGATACGCAGTATTTT. Amino acid sequence: CSVEPGQPSTDTQYF.

The rearrangement uses TRBV25-1 and TRBJ1-2; TRBD1 agrees at 11 bases. CDR1 and CDR2 from the germline V gene are MGHDK and SYGVNS. V trimming: 6 bases; J trimming: 4 bases; junction bases outside the gene matches: 7. CDR3 length: 15 amino acids. The CDR3 here is CASSAPGTGGYGYTF. DNA for the CDR3: TGTGCCAGCAGCGCACCCGGGACAGGGGGCTATGGCTACACCTTC.

This clone appeared once. V gene TRBV7-2 combines with J gene TRBJ2-1, with D unclear. This CDR3 spans 15 amino acids. V was clipped by 3 bases and J by 2 bases, with 11 bases between them. CDR1 is SGHTA and CDR2 is FQGNSA in the germline V gene. CDR3 sequence: CASSLGFGTYNEQFF. DNA for the CDR3: TGTGCCAGCAGCTTGGGGTTTGGGACCTACAATGAGCAGTTCTTC.

This clone was seen a few times. V is TRBV18 and J is TRBJ1-5; the D gene is possibly TRBD1 (5 bases). Per the germline V gene, CDR1 is KGHSH and CDR2 is LQKENI. The CDR3 consists of 15 residues. Between the trimmed V and J ends, which lost 6 bases and 2 bases, there was a span of 14 bases. The DNA of the CDR3 is TGTGCCAGCTCGGGGACGGGAGGTGGCAATCAGCCCCAGCATTTT. It is translated as CASSGTGGGNQPQHF.

This clone was seen only a few times. The chain employs TRBV6-5 and TRBJ1-2; 8 nucleotides agree with TRBD1. Per the germline V gene, CDR1 is MNHEY and CDR2 is SVGAGI. Trimming removed 9 bases from V and 3 bases from J; junction bases left unmatched: 6. The CDR3 covers 13 residues. In nucleotides, the CDR3 is TGTGCCAGTGGGGGACAGGTCGACTATGGCTACACCTTC. Translation: CASGGQVDYGYTF.

The sample holds one count of this clone. The chain links TRBV19 to TRBJ1-3; the match to TRBD1 covers 9 bases. Germline CDR1 reads LNHDA; CDR2 reads SQIVND (reference sequence). CDR3 length equals 17 residues. After removal of 3 bases from V and 0 bases from J, the junction contained 6 bases not matched to a gene. As DNA, the CDR3 is TGTGCCAGTAGTATTTCGGGGACAGGGCTCTCTGGAAACACCATATATTTT. It codes for CASSISGTGLSGNTIYF.

V usage is TRBV6-2 or TRBV6-3 and J usage is TRBJ2-6, with D perhaps assigned TRBD1 or TRBD2 (6 bases each). CDR1 MNHEY and CDR2 SVGEGT come from the germline V gene. The V gene lost 0 bases and the J gene lost 0 bases, with 15 bases spanning the gap. The CDR3 spans 19 residues. CDR3 sequence reads: CASSYSRGDIRSGANVLTF. In nucleotides, the CDR3 is TGTGCCAGCAGTTACTCTAGGGGGGACATTCGCTCTGGGGCCAACGTCCTGACTTTC.

This clone has a single count. This chain uses TRBV4-3 with TRBJ1-2; 9 nucleotides line up with TRBD1. With 5 bases clipped from V and 3 bases from J, the junction kept 13 bases outside the gene matches. Germline V gene lookup returns CDR1 LGHNA and CDR2 YSLEER. The CDR3 consists of 17 residues. The CDR3 sequence is CASSEGQGRAWDYGYTF. For the CDR3, the DNA is TGCGCCAGCAGCGAAGGACAGGGGAGAGCTTGGGACTATGGCTACACCTTC.

CDR3 loop: CAWSAGWGAFF. The CDR3 coding sequence is TGTGCCTGGAGTGCGGGGTGGGGAGCTTTCTTT. V gene TRBV30 combines with J gene TRBJ1-1, with unresolved D. Trimming pared 1 base from V and 10 bases from J, leaving 10 bases between. Germline V gives CDR1 GTSNPN, CDR2 SVGIG (reference sequence). There are 11 residues in the CDR3.

CDR3 nucleotide sequence: TGTGCCAGCAGCCGTCCCGGGACAGGGCTCTATGGCTACACCTTC. Translated, it gives CASSRPGTGLYGYTF. The chain employs TRBV3-1 (or the pseudogene TRBV3-2) and TRBJ1-2; TRBD1 agrees at 9 bases. Losses at the gene ends were 4 bases for V and 4 bases for J; bases not matched to a gene: 7. This CDR3 contains 15 residues. CDR1 LGHDT and CDR2 YNNKEL come from the germline V gene (reference sequence).

The table lists this clone with a count of one. The genes are TRBV6-2 or TRBV6-3 and TRBJ2-5, with 14 bases fitting TRBD2. J was trimmed by 4 bases and V by 6 bases; bases with no gene match: 13. The CDR3 extends over 18 amino acids. CDR1 MNHEY and CDR2 SVGEGT come from the germline V gene. CDR3 DNA: TGTGCCAGCAGCCAGCCCGGACTAGCGGGGGGCGCGCGAGAGACCCAGTACTTC. This translates into CASSQPGLAGGARETQYF.

This clone was found once. The CDR3 reads CASSLGTYEQYF. For the CDR3, the DNA is TGTGCCAGCAGCTTAGGGACCTACGAGCAGTACTTC. The genes are TRBV7-2 and TRBJ2-7; no reliable D call. Trimming cost V 1 base and J 2 bases, with 3 bases left between them. Germline values: CDR1 SGHTA, CDR2 FQGNSA. The CDR3 consists of 12 residues. Drawing the rest from reference TRBV7-2 and TRBJ2-7, the complete variable domain is GAGVSQSPSNKVTEKGKDVELRCDPISGHTALYWYRQSLGQGLEFLIYFQGNSAPDKSGLPSDRFSAERTGGSVSTLTIQRTQQEDSAVYLCASSLGTYEQYFGPGTRLTVT.

This chain connects TRBV4-1 to TRBJ1-1; TRBD1 aligns across 7 bases. V lost 5 bases, J lost 0 bases, and 12 bases stayed unmatched. The CDR3 extends over 17 amino acids. The germline V gene encodes CDR1 MGHRA and CDR2 YSYEKL. The CDR3 DNA follows: TGCGCCAGCAGCAAAGCCCTACTCGGACAGGTGAACACTGAAGCTTTCTTT. Its translation: CASSKALLGQVNTEAFF.

CDR3: CASSLMQNTEAFF. The CDR3 DNA reads TGTGCCAGCAGTTTAATGCAGAACACTGAAGCTTTCTTT. V usage is TRBV27 and J usage is TRBJ1-1, with unresolved D. This CDR3 is 13 amino acids long. From germline, CDR1 is MNHEY and CDR2 SMNVEV (reference sequence). V was clipped by 2 bases and J by 1 base, with 5 bases between them.

The CDR3 reads CASSPWGGTDTQYF. CDR3 nucleotide sequence: TGTGCCAGCAGCCCGTGGGGGGGCACAGATACGCAGTATTTT. The chain combines TRBV9 with TRBJ2-3; TRBD2 is a possible D gene (6 bases). Trimming took off 4 bases at V and 1 base at J, with 10 bases between the two ends. The CDR3 sequence is 14 residues long. Germline values: CDR1 SGDLS, CDR2 YYNGEE.

The J gene is TRBJ2-4, the V gene TRBV20-1; no reliable D call. Germline CDR1 reads DFQATT; CDR2 reads SNEGSKA (reference sequence). The CDR3 is 11 residues long. Trimming took off 0 bases at V and 8 bases at J, with 5 bases between the two ends. CDR3 in DNA: TGCAGTGCTAGAGATGAGGACATTCAGTACTTC. Protein product: CSARDEDIQYF.

The chain uses TRBV19 and TRBJ2-2; possibly TRBD1 for D (5 bases). Germline lookup yields CDR1 LNHDA and CDR2 SQIVND (reference sequence). CDR3 length: 16 residues. Trimming pared 3 bases from V and 4 bases from J, leaving 15 bases between. CDR3 loop: CASSMGQGWGTGELFF. The CDR3 DNA sequence: TGTGCCAGTAGTATGGGGCAGGGATGGGGCACCGGGGAGCTGTTTTTT. Full variable domain (remainder filled in from reference TRBV19 and TRBJ2-2): DGGITQSPKYLFRKEGQNVTLSCEQNLNHDAMYWYRQDPGQGLRLIYYSQIVNDFQKGDIAEGYSVSREKKESFPLTVTSAQKNPTAFYLCASSMGQGWGTGELFFGEGSRLTVL.

The chain carries TRBV9 and TRBJ2-5, with 7 bases aligning to TRBD2. V dropped 3 bases and J dropped 2; count of bases not matched to a gene: 4. CDR1 and CDR2 (germline): SGDLS, YYNGEE. The CDR3 is 14 amino acids. The CDR3 spells CASSARGVQETQYF. Here the CDR3 DNA reads TGTGCCAGCAGCGCCCGGGGGGTACAAGAGACCCAGTACTTC.

This chain connects TRBV27 to TRBJ1-2, with unresolved D. The germline V gene encodes CDR1 MNHEY and CDR2 SMNVEV (reference sequence). The CDR3 is 16 amino acids. Trimming removed 5 bases from V and 2 bases from J, with 18 bases in between. The CDR3 nucleotides read TGTGCCAGCAGTGCCGCCGGGGAGCGGCCAAACTATGGCTACACCTTC. Residues: CASSAAGERPNYGYTF.

V and J are TRBV28 and TRBJ1-1, with 7 positions matching TRBD1. CDR1 and CDR2 from the germline V gene are MDHEN and SYDVKM. The junction had 5 bases not matched to a gene; V was cut back by 5 bases and J by 2 bases. CDR3 length: 14 residues. The chain's CDR3 is CASSLTGINTEAFF. As DNA, the CDR3 is TGTGCCAGCAGTCTGACAGGGATTAACACTGAAGCTTTCTTT.